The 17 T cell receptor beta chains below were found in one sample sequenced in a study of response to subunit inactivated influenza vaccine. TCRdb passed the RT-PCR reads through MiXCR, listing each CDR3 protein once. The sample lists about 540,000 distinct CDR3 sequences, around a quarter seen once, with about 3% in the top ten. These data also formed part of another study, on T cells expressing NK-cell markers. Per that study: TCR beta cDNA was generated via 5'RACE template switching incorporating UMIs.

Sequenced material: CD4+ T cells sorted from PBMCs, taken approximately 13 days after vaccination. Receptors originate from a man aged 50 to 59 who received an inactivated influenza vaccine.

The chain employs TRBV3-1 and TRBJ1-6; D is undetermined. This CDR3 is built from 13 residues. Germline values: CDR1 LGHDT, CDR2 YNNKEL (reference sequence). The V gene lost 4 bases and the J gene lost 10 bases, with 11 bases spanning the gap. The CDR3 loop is CASSPTPSSPLHF. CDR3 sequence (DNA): TGTGCCAGCAGCCCCACCCCTAGCTCACCCCTCCACTTT.

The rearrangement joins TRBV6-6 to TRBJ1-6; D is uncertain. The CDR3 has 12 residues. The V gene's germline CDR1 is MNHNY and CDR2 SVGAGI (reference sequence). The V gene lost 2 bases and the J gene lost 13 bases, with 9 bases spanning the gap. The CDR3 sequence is CASSYAFDPLHF. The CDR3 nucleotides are TGTGCCAGCAGTTACGCCTTCGACCCCCTCCACTTT.

The CDR3 bases are TGTGCCATCAGTGATACCAGGGGGGCAGATACGCAGTATTTT. Protein sequence: CAISDTRGADTQYF. The rearrangement uses TRBV10-3 and TRBJ2-3; D might be TRBD1 (7 bases). The CDR3 spans 14 residues. Per germline, CDR1 ENHRY and CDR2 SYGVKD. Trimming removed 3 bases at V and 4 bases at J, with 11 bases between.

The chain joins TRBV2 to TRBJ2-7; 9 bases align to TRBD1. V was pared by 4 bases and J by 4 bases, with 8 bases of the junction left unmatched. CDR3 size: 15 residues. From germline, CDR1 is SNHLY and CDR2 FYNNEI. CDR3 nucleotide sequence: TGTGCCAGCAGTGGGACCGGGACAGGGATATACGAGCAGTACTTC. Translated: CASSGTGTGIYEQYF.

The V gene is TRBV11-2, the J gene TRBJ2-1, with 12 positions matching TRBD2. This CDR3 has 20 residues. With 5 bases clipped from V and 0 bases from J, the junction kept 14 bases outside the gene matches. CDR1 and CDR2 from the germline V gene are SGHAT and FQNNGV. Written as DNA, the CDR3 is TGTGCCAGCAGCGAGGCTAGCGGGAGGGCCTTCTTGAGCTCCTACAATGAGCAGTTCTTC. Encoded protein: CASSEASGRAFLSSYNEQFF.

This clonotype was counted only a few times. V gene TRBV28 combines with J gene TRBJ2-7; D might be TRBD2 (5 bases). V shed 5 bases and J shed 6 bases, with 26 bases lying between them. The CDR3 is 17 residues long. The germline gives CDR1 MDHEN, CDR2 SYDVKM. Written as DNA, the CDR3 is TGTGCCAGCAGTAGTTCCCCCTCCGCGGGCCAGTGGGGCGAGCAGTACTTC. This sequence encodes CASSSSPSAGQWGEQYF.

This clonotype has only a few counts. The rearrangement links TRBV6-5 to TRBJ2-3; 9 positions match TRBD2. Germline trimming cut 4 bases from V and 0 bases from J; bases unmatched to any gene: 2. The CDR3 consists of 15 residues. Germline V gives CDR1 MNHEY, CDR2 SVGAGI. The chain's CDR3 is CASSSAGGSTDTQYF. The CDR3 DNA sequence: TGTGCCAGCAGTTCAGCGGGAGGAAGCACAGATACGCAGTATTTT.

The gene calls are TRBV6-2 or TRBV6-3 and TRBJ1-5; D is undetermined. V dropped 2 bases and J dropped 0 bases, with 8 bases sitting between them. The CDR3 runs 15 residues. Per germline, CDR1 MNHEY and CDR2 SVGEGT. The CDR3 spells CASSYTSYSNQPQHF. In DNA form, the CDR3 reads TGTGCCAGCAGTTACACCAGTTATAGCAATCAGCCCCAGCATTTT.

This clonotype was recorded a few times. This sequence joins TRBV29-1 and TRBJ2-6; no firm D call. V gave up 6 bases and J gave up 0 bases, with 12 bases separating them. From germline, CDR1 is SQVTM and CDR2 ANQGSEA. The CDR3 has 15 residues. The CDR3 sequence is CSVEFYSSGANVLTF. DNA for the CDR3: TGCAGCGTAGAGTTCTACTCCTCTGGGGCCAACGTCCTGACTTTC.

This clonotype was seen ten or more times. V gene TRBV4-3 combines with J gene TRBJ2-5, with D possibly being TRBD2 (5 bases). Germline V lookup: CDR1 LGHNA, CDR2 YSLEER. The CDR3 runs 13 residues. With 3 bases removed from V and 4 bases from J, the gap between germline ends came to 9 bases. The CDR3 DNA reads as TGCGCCAGCAGCCAGAACAGCGGAGAGACCCAGTACTTC. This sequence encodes CASSQNSGETQYF.

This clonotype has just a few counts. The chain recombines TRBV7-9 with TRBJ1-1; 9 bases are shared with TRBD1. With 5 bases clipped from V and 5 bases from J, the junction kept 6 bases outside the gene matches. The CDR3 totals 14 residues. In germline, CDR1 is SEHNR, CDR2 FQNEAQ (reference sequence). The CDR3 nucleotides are TGTGCCAGCAGCCCCAGGACAGGGGTAACTGAAGCTTTCTTT. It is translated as CASSPRTGVTEAFF.

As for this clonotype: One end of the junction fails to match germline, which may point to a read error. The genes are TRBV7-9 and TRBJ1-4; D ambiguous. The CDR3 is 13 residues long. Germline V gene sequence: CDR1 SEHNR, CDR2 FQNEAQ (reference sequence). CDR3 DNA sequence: TGTGCCAGCAGCTTAGACACAAATGGAAAACTGTTTTTT. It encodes CASSLDTNGKLFF.

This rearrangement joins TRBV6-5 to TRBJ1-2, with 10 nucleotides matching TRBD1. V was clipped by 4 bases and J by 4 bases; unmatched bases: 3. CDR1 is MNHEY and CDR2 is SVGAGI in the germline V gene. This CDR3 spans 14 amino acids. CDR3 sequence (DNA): TGTGCCAGCAGTTTGGACAGGGGGACCTATGGCTACACCTTC. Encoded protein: CASSLDRGTYGYTF.

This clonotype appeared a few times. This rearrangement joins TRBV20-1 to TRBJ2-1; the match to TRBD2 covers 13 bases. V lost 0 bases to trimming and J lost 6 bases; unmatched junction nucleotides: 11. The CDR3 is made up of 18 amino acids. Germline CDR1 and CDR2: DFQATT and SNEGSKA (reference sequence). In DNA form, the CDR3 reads TGCAGTGCTAGAGATTTTGGCCGACTAGCGGGGGGTGTCAATGAGCAGTTCTTC. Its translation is CSARDFGRLAGGVNEQFF.

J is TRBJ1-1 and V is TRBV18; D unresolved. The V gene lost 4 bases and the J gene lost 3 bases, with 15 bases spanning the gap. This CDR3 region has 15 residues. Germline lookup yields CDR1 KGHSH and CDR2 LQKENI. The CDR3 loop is CASSLRAQQDTEAFF. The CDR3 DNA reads TGTGCCAGCTCACTCCGAGCACAGCAAGACACTGAAGCTTTCTTT.

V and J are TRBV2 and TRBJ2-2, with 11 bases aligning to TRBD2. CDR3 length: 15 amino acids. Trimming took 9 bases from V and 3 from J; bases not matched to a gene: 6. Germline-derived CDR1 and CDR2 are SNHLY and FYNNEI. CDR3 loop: CASLAGGPDTGELFF. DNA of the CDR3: TGTGCCAGTTTAGCGGGAGGGCCAGACACCGGGGAGCTGTTTTTT.

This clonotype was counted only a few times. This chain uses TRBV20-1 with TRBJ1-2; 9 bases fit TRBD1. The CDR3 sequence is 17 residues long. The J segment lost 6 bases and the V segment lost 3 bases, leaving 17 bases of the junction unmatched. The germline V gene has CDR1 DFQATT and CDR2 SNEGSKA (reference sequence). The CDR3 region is CSASWVASGQGFHGYTF. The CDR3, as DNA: TGCAGTGCTAGTTGGGTTGCATCCGGACAGGGGTTCCATGGCTACACCTTC.